This T cell receptor (beta chain) was sequenced for a study of blood T cell repertoires in COVID-19 (TCRdb year 2020). Context from the whole study: The collaborator samples originated in the United States, Italy and Spain and spanned the acute and convalescent phases of COVID-19. A de-identified subject ID, COVID-19 status, age in years and sex were almost always included in the sample metadata. Where available, HLA class I and class II types were obtained from metadata supplied by the sample provider rather than from assay-based typing. Subjects who had been exposed to COVID-19, were actively infected with it, or had recovered from it provided the deeply sampled blood TCRbeta repertoires that made up the dataset. The samples were drawn from the first 160 participants of the ongoing ImmuneRACE study and from some 1,300 subjects provided by 6 global collaborators. The repertoires were released in a freely available public database intended as a resource for research on the immune response to SARS-CoV-2. The prospective study material was composed of cDNA or gDNA derived from T cells, B-cell-depleted T cells, or PBMCs. Findings and caveats that apply to the study as a whole: Clinical and demographic metadata were provided uncurated, with the amount varying by source and participant.

The collaborating institutions used their own protocols to collect whole blood in K2EDTA tubes. For TCRbeta analysis, collaborators shipped samples as frozen whole blood, isolated PBMCs, or DNA extracted from either of those sample types. As for this clone: There is no known antigen for this receptor. The record has no base qualities; no much larger clone is one base away.

TCRbeta CDR3 regions were amplified from genomic DNA by means of the immunoSEQ Assay, a bias-controlled multiplex PCR. The original pipeline was this. The number of nucleated cells in each sample was estimated by amplification of reference gene primers within the assay. Sequence reads were collapsed and filtered to measure the absolute abundance of every unique TCRbeta CDR3 rearrangement. For each sample, productive Simpson clonality was calculated by taking the square root of Simpson's diversity index across productive rearrangements. Imported from immuneACCESS, the table was reduced by TCRdb to in-frame sequences with V and J called. These copies leave out some clones; in studies compared against another copy, an unresolved V gene accounts for under half, and the cause of the remainder is not known. V and J calls and clone size are given by that table; D and trimming were obtained from the DNA. Within this sample are some 100,000 clones, with 91% of them counted one time only. In total, the top ten clones hold roughly a sixth of the sample.

The CDR3 goes from the cysteine to the phenylalanine over 16 residues. Only the CDR3 region is kept as DNA, spanning 48 bases read in frame from base 1. The trim is 2 bases for V and 4 bases for J, with a gap of 18 bases between the germline ends. From the germline V gene, CDR1 is MNHEY and CDR2 is SVGEGT. The chain couples TRBV6-2 or TRBV6-3 to TRBJ2-7; a tentative D call is TRBD1 (8 bases match). The receptor comes from a man aged 50 to 60 with acute or convalescent COVID-19. Specimen: peripheral blood. Here the CDR3 is given as CASSYPERDRSYEQYF. The DNA sequence reads TGTGCCAGCAGTTACCCCGAGCGGGACAGGTCGTACGAGCAGTACTTC.